This record covers a single T cell receptor beta chain. The data derive from a study of cytomegalovirus exposure and HLA in healthy donors. The PCR ran on 60 Vbeta and 13 Jbeta primers. The method was immunoSEQ multiplex PCR; TCRdb's version includes in-frame clones alone and lacks a portion of them. The sample comprises about 160,000 clones, 60% to 80% of which are singletons, and roughly 3.5% rests with the top ten. CDR3 length equals 13 residues. V lost 7 bases and J lost 6, with 15 bases in between. Germline assignment: CDR1 SNHLY and CDR2 FYNNEI. The TCR was taken from a man aged 30-40 years in good health and CMV-seropositive. This rearrangement joins TRBV2 to TRBJ1-2, with TRBD1 as a possible D gene (6 bases). Material: PBMCs. CDR3 DNA sequence: TGTGCCAGCAAAGGGCAGGGGTGGGATGGCTACACCTTC. It specifies CASKGQGWDGYTF.